These 10 T cell receptor beta chains originate from one sample sequenced in a study of CD8+ T cells in alopecia areata. Isolated RNA was reverse transcribed into cDNA used as the sequencing template. Measured with immunoSEQ multiplex PCR; TCRdb has only the in-frame clones, and not every one. This table has about 200,000 clones, around 50% appearing once. Specimen: CD8+ T cells sorted from blood. The receptors here all came from a human donor in good health.

The gene calls are TRBV27 and TRBJ1-2; D is perhaps TRBD1 (5 bases). CDR3 length equals 13 residues. Looked up from germline, CDR1 is MNHEY and CDR2 is SMNVEV (reference sequence). The ends were cut back, 3 bases at V and 4 bases at J, with 9 bases in the middle. The CDR3 protein is CASSLGQTYGYTF. As DNA, the CDR3 is TGTGCCAGCAGTTTGGGGCAGACCTATGGCTACACCTTC.

The chain uses TRBV12-5 and TRBJ2-5; D may be TRBD1 (5 bases). Trimming removed 1 base from V and 5 bases from J, with 11 bases in between. The CDR3 is 14 residues long. CDR1 LGHNT and CDR2 FRNRAP come from the germline V gene. This chain's CDR3 is CASGLAMGRETQYF. For the CDR3, the DNA is TGTGCTAGTGGTTTGGCAATGGGGCGGGAGACCCAGTACTTC.

The gene calls are TRBV29-1 and TRBJ1-2; D not resolved. The CDR3 runs to 16 residues. Germline-derived CDR1 and CDR2 are SQVTM and ANQGSEA. The V and J ends lost 7 bases and 3 bases respectively, with 24 bases between them. The CDR3 sequence is CSANPTPRGLDYGYTF. As DNA, the CDR3 is TGCAGCGCCAACCCCACCCCCCGGGGTCTCGACTATGGCTACACCTTC.

The chain couples TRBV6-6 to TRBJ2-7; 7 nucleotides align to TRBD1. Germline V gives CDR1 MNHNY, CDR2 SVGAGI (reference sequence). This CDR3 comprises 12 residues. Trimming at V came to 5 bases and at J to 8 bases, leaving 6 bases not matched to a gene. In DNA form, the CDR3 reads TGTGCCAGCAGTCGCGACAGGGCTCAGCAGTACTTC. Translating it yields CASSRDRAQQYF.

The V call is TRBV27, the J call TRBJ1-1, with 10 bases matching TRBD1. The CDR3 is 14 amino acids. The V and J ends lost 5 bases and 5 bases, in that order; junction bases with no gene match: 5. Germline V lookup: CDR1 MNHEY, CDR2 SMNVEV (reference sequence). The CDR3 region is CASSDGQGVTEAFF. The CDR3, as DNA: TGTGCCAGCAGTGACGGACAGGGGGTTACTGAAGCTTTCTTT.

This clone was seen more than once but under ten times. The chain has TRBV7-9 and TRBJ2-5; TRBD1 matches 7 bases. The CDR3 contains 17 residues. Trimming at V came to 5 bases and at J to 0 bases, leaving 12 bases not matched to a gene. Germline V gene lookup returns CDR1 SEHNR and CDR2 FQNEAQ (reference sequence). The CDR3 sequence is CASSQRQGPFDQETQYF. In DNA, the CDR3 is TGTGCCAGCAGCCAGCGACAGGGACCTTTTGACCAAGAGACCCAGTACTTC.

This clone was found many times. The J gene is TRBJ2-5, the V gene TRBV5-5; D is unclear. Germline assignment: CDR1 SGHKS and CDR2 YYEKEE (reference sequence). The germline V and J ends were trimmed by 0 bases and 5 bases, with 14 bases remaining between them. The CDR3 totals 15 residues. The CDR3 reads CASSLVIPVWETQYF. The CDR3 DNA sequence: TGTGCCAGCAGCTTGGTTATCCCGGTATGGGAGACCCAGTACTTC. Using reference TRBV5-5 and TRBJ2-5 for the parts outside the CDR3, the full variable domain is DAGVTQSPTHLIKTRGQQVTLRCSPISGHKSVSWYQQVLGQGPQFIFQYYEKEERGRGNFPDRFSARQFPNYSSELNVNALLLGDSALYLCASSLVIPVWETQYFGPGTRLLVL.

The genes are TRBV11-2 and TRBJ1-2; a possible D gene is TRBD1 (5 bases). The CDR3 loop spans 16 amino acids. The V and J ends lost 5 bases and 4 bases respectively, with 20 bases between them. Germline values: CDR1 SGHAT, CDR2 FQNNGV. CDR3 coding DNA: TGTGCCAGCAGCCAAAGTCGTACGGGGCTCGGCTATGGCTACACCTTC. It is translated as CASSQSRTGLGYGYTF.

The rearrangement joins TRBV6-4 to TRBJ2-3; no definite D call. The length of the CDR3 is 14 residues. The ends were cut back, 7 bases at V and 6 bases at J, with 17 bases in the middle. Looked up from germline, CDR1 is MRHNA and CDR2 is SNTAGT. The CDR3 protein is CASTTGPDGDTQYF. The CDR3 coding sequence is TGTGCCAGCACTACCGGACCCGACGGGGATACGCAGTATTTT.

This chain connects TRBV9 to TRBJ2-5; TRBD2 matches at 11 bases. Germline trimming cut 5 bases from V and 5 bases from J; bases unmatched to any gene: 5. This CDR3 is 14 amino acids long. CDR1 is SGDLS, CDR2 YYNGEE, per germline. CDR3 loop: CASSRSGGVETQYF. CDR3 sequence (DNA): TGTGCCAGCAGTCGTAGCGGGGGGGTCGAGACCCAGTACTTC.